The sample holds a few counts of the clone carrying this TCR beta chain. Antigen specificity is unknown. TCR alpha and TCR beta cDNA libraries carrying sample barcodes and UMIs came from 5'RACE with constant-segment primers. Each CDR3 protein is one row after TCRdb ran MiXCR on the 5' RACE reads. Of 400,000 to 450,000 distinct CDR3 sequences detected, 18% appear once; the ten largest clones hold under 25%. This entry is derived from a study of T-cell memory formation after mild COVID-19. General study results and limits: Most CD4+ clones that shrank were in CM and EM, while CD8+ ones turned up in EMRA.

Trimming took off 4 bases at V and 5 bases at J, with 20 bases between the two ends. This CDR3 comprises 16 residues. Germline-derived CDR1 and CDR2 are SGHTA and FQGNSA. The sequence was collected from a man younger than 30 who had mild COVID-19 (a few samples of this study predate the infection). Cell type and time point are not known. The sample comprised PBMCs or a T cell subset sorted from them (not recorded which). The rearrangement joins TRBV7-2 to TRBJ2-5, with D possibly being TRBD2 (7 bases). CDR3: CASSYRGASYWETQYF. In DNA, the CDR3 is TGTGCCAGCAGCTACCGGGGGGCTAGCTATTGGGAGACCCAGTACTTC.